This T cell receptor (beta chain) stems from a study of read filtering for tumor transcriptome and immune sequencing. Study as a whole: Revised staging placed fewer than ten patients in R-ISS I, 15 to 20 in II, 7 in III. Whole-transcriptome libraries were prepared after DNase treatment. Study-wide points: The sorted CD138-negative fraction was a mixed bone marrow immune population, not purified T cells. IR-seq captured clonotypes deeper and more reliably than RNA-seq.

This library used around 400 ng RNA and molecular barcoded adaptors spanning alpha/delta and beta/gamma chains. Each CDR3 protein is one row after TCRdb ran MiXCR on the reads. The sample has 15,000 to 20,000 distinct CDR3 sequences, over 20% seen once. This clonotype was recorded at least ten times. Its target is unknown. The germline V gene has CDR1 SQVTM and CDR2 ANQGSEA. The CDR3 extends over 13 amino acids. V was clipped by 2 bases and J by 0 bases, with 7 bases between them. Sequenced material: a population of CD138-negative cells sorted from bone marrow. The chain links TRBV29-1 to TRBJ1-2; unclear D gene. The sequence derives from a donor aged 40 or over with multiple myeloma. The CDR3: CSVEHSSNYGYTF. The CDR3 region has the DNA TGCAGCGTTGAACACAGCTCTAACTATGGCTACACCTTC.